What follows describes a single T cell receptor beta chain. The entry originates in a study of blood T cell repertoires in COVID-19. Across the whole study: Researchers got acute and convalescent COVID-19 samples from the United States, Italy and Spain.

The ends lost 4 bases at V and 5 bases at J; junction bases unmatched: 8. The V gene's germline CDR1 is SGHNT and CDR2 YYREEE (reference sequence). The CDR3 is 17 residues long. Data came from immunoSEQ multiplex PCR; TCRdb stores just in-frame clones and leaves some out. Counted here are 200,000 to 250,000 clones, approximately 84% occurring once; the ten biggest clones make up 14% to 15%. This clonotype was sampled from a man aged 35 to 55 who had recovered from COVID-19. Sample: PBMCs or T cells enriched from blood (not recorded which). The genes are TRBV5-4 and TRBJ2-1, with TRBD2 matching over 14 bases. CDR3 in DNA: TGTGCCAGCAGCCCGCCGGGACTAGCGGGGGCCAACAATGAGCAGTTCTTC. It codes for CASSPPGLAGANNEQFF.